The next 14 T cell receptor beta chains were all read from a single sample in a study of PD-L1 blockade in urothelial cancer. Some clones are missing from TCRdb's copy, which holds only in-frame ones; the method was immunoSEQ multiplex PCR. The sample yields tens of thousands of clones, around 83% seen once. The sample's time point: pretreatment peripheral blood. Sample: PBMCs, taken around atezolizumab (anti-PD-L1) treatment. The receptors here all came from an older woman with urothelial cancer.

The gene calls are TRBV5-1 and TRBJ2-1; 8 bases agree with TRBD2. CDR1 SGHRS and CDR2 YFSETQ come from the germline V gene. The CDR3 has 16 residues. J was trimmed by 5 bases and V by 1 base; bases with no gene match: 8. The CDR3 loop reads CASSLSRGGRDNEQFF. The CDR3 coding sequence is TGCGCCAGCAGCTTGTCCCGCGGGGGGAGGGACAATGAGCAGTTCTTC.

The gene calls are TRBV7-6 and TRBJ2-3, with D unresolved. The germline CDR1 and CDR2 sequences are SGHVS and FNYEAQ. This CDR3 has 15 residues. The V end lost 1 base, the J end lost 0 bases, and 8 bases lay between the germline ends. In DNA, the CDR3 is TGTGCCAGCAGCTTAGGGCAATCTAGCACAGATACGCAGTATTTT. Encoded protein: CASSLGQSSTDTQYF. Filled out from reference TRBV7-6 and TRBJ2-3, the complete variable domain reads GAGVSQSPRYKVTKRGQDVALRCDPISGHVSLYWYRQALGQGPEFLTYFNYEAQQDKSGLPNDRFSAERPEGSISTLTIQRTEQRDSAMYRCASSLGQSSTDTQYFGPGTRLTVL.

This sequence joins TRBV2 and TRBJ2-2, with TRBD2 as a possible D gene (6 bases). This CDR3 has 15 residues. CDR1 and CDR2 from the germline V gene are SNHLY and FYNNEI. Trimming removed 3 bases from V and 5 bases from J, with 13 bases in between. The CDR3 is CASSDRDFLTGELFF. The CDR3 DNA reads as TGTGCCAGCAGTGACAGGGACTTTTTAACCGGGGAGCTGTTTTTT.

This chain links TRBV18 with TRBJ2-7; 13 bases match TRBD2. The J segment lost 7 bases and the V segment lost 5 bases, leaving 8 bases of the junction unmatched. Germline-derived CDR1 and CDR2 are KGHSH and LQKENI. This CDR3 is 15 amino acids long. The CDR3 spells CASSGGLAGAWEQYF. CDR3 DNA: TGTGCCAGCTCAGGAGGACTAGCGGGGGCCTGGGAGCAGTACTTC. The full variable domain, completed using reference TRBV18 and TRBJ2-7, is NAGVMQNPRHLVRRRGQEARLRCSPMKGHSHVYWYRQLPEEGLKFMVYLQKENIIDESGMPKERFSAEFPKEGPSILRIQQVVRGDSAAYFCASSGGLAGAWEQYFGPGTRLTVT.

The chain joins TRBV4-2 to TRBJ2-5; D perhaps matches TRBD1 (6 bases). The V end lost 1 base, the J end lost 5 bases, and 11 bases lay between the germline ends. Germline V gene sequence: CDR1 LGHNA, CDR2 YNFKEQ. The length of the CDR3 is 14 residues. CDR3 sequence (DNA): TGTGCCAGCAGCCAAGCAGGGGTAGGCGAGACCCAGTACTTC. It encodes CASSQAGVGETQYF.

V gene TRBV2 combines with J gene TRBJ1-2; 7 bases fit TRBD1. Germline-derived CDR1 and CDR2 are SNHLY and FYNNEI. The CDR3 is made up of 15 amino acids. J lost 4 bases, V lost 7 bases, and 12 bases had no gene match. CDR3 in DNA: TGTGCCAGCACCCCGTTCCAGGGACAGATCTATGGCTACACCTTC. This encodes CASTPFQGQIYGYTF.

This chain joins TRBV19 and TRBJ2-5, with D maybe TRBD2 (5 bases). Germline lookup yields CDR1 LNHDA and CDR2 SQIVND (reference sequence). This CDR3 has 12 residues. The germline V and J ends were trimmed by 4 bases and 5 bases, with 8 bases remaining between them. The CDR3 DNA reads TGTGCCAGTAGTACTAGCACCGAGACCCAGTACTTC. This translates into CASSTSTETQYF.

The V gene is TRBV28, the J gene TRBJ1-5; D is unresolved. This CDR3 contains 11 residues. The germline gives CDR1 MDHEN, CDR2 SYDVKM. V was pared by 7 bases and J by 5 bases, with 6 bases between. The CDR3 DNA reads TGTGCCAGCAAGAGTGATCAGCCCCAGCATTTT. Its translation is CASKSDQPQHF.

The chain recombines TRBV7-8 with TRBJ2-3; D gene unclear. This CDR3 spans 14 amino acids. CDR1 and CDR2 (germline): SGHVS, FQNEAQ. V lost 1 base and J 0 bases, leaving 5 bases between the germline ends. The CDR3 DNA reads as TGTGCCAGCAGCTTAGGTACTAGCACAGATACGCAGTATTTT. It encodes CASSLGTSTDTQYF.

The V call is TRBV5-1, the J call TRBJ1-2; TRBD1 is a possible D gene (6 bases). Per the germline V gene, CDR1 is SGHRS and CDR2 is YFSETQ. The germline V and J ends were trimmed by 4 bases and 6 bases, with 10 bases remaining between them. The CDR3 consists of 12 residues. The CDR3 sequence is CASSTAGDGYTF. The CDR3 DNA sequence: TGCGCCAGCAGCACAGCAGGGGATGGCTACACCTTC.

The gene calls are TRBV7-9 and TRBJ2-2, with 13 bases fitting TRBD2. There are 18 residues in the CDR3. Trimming cost V 1 base and J 6 bases; bases outside gene matches: 8. The germline gives CDR1 SEHNR, CDR2 FQNEAQ (reference sequence). Here the CDR3 DNA reads TGTGCCAGCAGCTTAGAACCGGGACTAGCGGGATTGCCCGGGGAGCTGTTTTTT. It codes for CASSLEPGLAGLPGELFF.

The V and J genes are TRBV11-2 and TRBJ1-1, with 7 bases fitting TRBD1. J lost 5 bases, V lost 5 bases, and 11 bases had no gene match. CDR3 size: 15 residues. CDR1 and CDR2 (germline): SGHAT, FQNNGV. The CDR3 loop reads CASSRPGTGATEAFF. CDR3 DNA: TGTGCCAGCAGCCGCCCGGGAACAGGGGCTACTGAAGCTTTCTTT.

The chain links TRBV28 to TRBJ2-2, with TRBD1 matching 8 bases. Unmatched junction bases numbered 11, after V lost 6 bases and J lost 5 bases. Per germline, CDR1 MDHEN and CDR2 SYDVKM. The CDR3 spans 16 residues. The CDR3 protein is CASSSGQGVSTGELFF. The CDR3 nucleotides read TGTGCCAGCAGCTCCGGACAGGGAGTTTCTACCGGGGAGCTGTTTTTT. Based on the CDR3 plus reference TRBV28 and TRBJ2-2, the full variable domain is DVKVTQSSRYLVKRTGEKVFLECVQDMDHENMFWYRQDPGLGLRLIYFSYDVKMKEKGDIPEGYSVSREKKERFSLILESASTNQTSMYLCASSSGQGVSTGELFFGEGSRLTVL.

The sample holds one count of this clone. V usage is TRBV5-1 and J usage is TRBJ2-3; 13 nucleotides agree with TRBD2. CDR1 is SGHRS, CDR2 YFSETQ, per germline. This CDR3 region has 16 residues. V lost 5 bases and J lost 2; bases outside the gene matches: 5. In nucleotides, the CDR3 is TGCGCCAGCAGGCTCACTAGCGGGGGGGCCACAGATACGCAGTATTTT. Translating gives CASRLTSGGATDTQYF.